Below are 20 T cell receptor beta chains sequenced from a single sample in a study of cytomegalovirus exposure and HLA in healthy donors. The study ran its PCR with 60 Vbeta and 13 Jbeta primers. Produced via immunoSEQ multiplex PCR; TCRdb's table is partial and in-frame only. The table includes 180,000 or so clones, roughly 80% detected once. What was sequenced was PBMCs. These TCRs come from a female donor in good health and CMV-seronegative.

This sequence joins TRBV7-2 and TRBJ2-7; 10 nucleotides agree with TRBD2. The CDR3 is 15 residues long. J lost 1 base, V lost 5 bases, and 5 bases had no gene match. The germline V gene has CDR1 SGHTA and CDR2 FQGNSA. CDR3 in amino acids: CASSTRLAGSYEQYF. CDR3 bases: TGTGCCAGCAGCACCAGACTAGCGGGTTCCTACGAGCAGTACTTC. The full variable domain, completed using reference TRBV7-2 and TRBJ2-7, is GAGVSQSPSNKVTEKGKDVELRCDPISGHTALYWYRQSLGQGLEFLIYFQGNSAPDKSGLPSDRFSAERTGGSVSTLTIQRTQQEDSAVYLCASSTRLAGSYEQYFGPGTRLTVT.

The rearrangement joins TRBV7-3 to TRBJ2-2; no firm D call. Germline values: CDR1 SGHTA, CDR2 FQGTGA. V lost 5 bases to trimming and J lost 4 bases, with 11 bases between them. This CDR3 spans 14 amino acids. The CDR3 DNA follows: TGTGCCAGCAGCCTCGGTGCGAGCACCGGGGAGCTGTTTTTT. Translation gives CASSLGASTGELFF.

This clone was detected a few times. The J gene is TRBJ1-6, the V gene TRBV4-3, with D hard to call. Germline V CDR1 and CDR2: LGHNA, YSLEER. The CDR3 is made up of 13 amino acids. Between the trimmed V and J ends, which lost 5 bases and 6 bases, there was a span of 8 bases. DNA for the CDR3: TGCGCCAGCAGCGTTCGTCCTAATTCACCCCTCCACTTT. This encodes CASSVRPNSPLHF.

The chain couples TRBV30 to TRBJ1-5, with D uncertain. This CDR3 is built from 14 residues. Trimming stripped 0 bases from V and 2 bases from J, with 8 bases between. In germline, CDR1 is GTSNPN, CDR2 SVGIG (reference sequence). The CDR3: CAWSVMSGNQPQHF. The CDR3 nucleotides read TGTGCCTGGAGTGTAATGTCGGGCAATCAGCCCCAGCATTTT.

CDR3 sequence (DNA): TGTGCCAGCAGCCCGAACGGACAGGGTGCCTCCTACGAGCAGTACTTC. Translating it yields CASSPNGQGASYEQYF. V gene TRBV7-3 combines with J gene TRBJ2-7, with TRBD1 matching 8 bases. The CDR3 runs 16 residues. The ends lost 5 bases at V and 0 bases at J; junction bases unmatched: 9. The germline gives CDR1 SGHTA, CDR2 FQGTGA.

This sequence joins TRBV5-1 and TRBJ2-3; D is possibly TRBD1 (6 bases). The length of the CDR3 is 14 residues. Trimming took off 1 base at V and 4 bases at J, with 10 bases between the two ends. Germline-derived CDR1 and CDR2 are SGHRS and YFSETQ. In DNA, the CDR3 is TGCGCCAGCAGCTTGTTACAGGGCGCAGATACGCAGTATTTT. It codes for CASSLLQGADTQYF.

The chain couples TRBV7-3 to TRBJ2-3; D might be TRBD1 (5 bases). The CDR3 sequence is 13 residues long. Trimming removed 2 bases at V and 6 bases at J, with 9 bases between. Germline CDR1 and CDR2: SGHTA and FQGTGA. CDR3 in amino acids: CASSLPAGDTQYF. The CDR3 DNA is TGTGCCAGCAGCTTACCGGCAGGGGATACGCAGTATTTT.

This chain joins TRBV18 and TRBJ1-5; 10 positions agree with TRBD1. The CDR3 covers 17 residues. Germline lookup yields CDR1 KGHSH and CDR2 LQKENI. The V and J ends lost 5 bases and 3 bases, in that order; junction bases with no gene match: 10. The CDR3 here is CASSTYGQGEYNQPQHF. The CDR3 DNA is TGTGCCAGCTCAACCTACGGACAGGGGGAGTACAATCAGCCCCAGCATTTT.

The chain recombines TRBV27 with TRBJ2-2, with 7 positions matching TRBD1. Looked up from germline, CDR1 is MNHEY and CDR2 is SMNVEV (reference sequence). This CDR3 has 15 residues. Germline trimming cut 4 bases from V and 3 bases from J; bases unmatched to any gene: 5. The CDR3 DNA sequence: TGTGCCAGCAGTTCCCCGGGACAGTACACCGGGGAGCTGTTTTTT. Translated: CASSSPGQYTGELFF.

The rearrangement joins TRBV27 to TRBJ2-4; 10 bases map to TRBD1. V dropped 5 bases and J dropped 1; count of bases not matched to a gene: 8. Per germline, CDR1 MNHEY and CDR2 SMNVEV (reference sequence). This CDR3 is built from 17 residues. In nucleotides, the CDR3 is TGTGCCAGCAGTCGGGACAGGGGTTTGGGGGCCAAAAACATTCAGTACTTC. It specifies CASSRDRGLGAKNIQYF.

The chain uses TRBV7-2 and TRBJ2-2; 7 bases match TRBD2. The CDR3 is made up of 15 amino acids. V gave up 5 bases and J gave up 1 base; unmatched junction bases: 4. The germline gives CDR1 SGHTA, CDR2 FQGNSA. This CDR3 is CASSPGGRNTGELFF. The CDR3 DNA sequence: TGTGCCAGCAGCCCCGGGGGGAGGAACACCGGGGAGCTGTTTTTT.

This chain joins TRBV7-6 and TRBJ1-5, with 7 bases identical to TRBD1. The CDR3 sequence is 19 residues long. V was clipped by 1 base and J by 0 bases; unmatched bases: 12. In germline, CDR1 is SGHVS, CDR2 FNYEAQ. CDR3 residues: CASSLVAGGNRYSNQPQHF. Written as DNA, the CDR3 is TGTGCCAGCAGCTTAGTGGCAGGGGGGAACCGATATAGCAATCAGCCCCAGCATTTT.

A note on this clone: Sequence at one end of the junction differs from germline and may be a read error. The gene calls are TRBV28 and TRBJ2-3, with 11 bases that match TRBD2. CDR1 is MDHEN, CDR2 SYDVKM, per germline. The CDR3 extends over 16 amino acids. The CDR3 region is CASNLWAGTSGDTQYF. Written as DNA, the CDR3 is TGTGCCAGCAATTTATGGGCGGGGACTAGCGGAGATACGCAGTATTTT.

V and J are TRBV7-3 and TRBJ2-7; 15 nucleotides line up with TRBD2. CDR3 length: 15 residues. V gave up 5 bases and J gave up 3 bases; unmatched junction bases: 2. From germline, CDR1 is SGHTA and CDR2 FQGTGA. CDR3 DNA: TGTGCCAGCAGCCCGGGACTAGCGGGAGGCTACGAGCAGTACTTC. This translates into CASSPGLAGGYEQYF. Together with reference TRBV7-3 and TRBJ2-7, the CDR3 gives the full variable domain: GAGVSQTPSNKVTEKGKYVELRCDPISGHTALYWYRQSLGQGPEFLIYFQGTGAADDSGLPNDRFFAVRPEGSVSTLKIQRTERGDSAVYLCASSPGLAGGYEQYFGPGTRLTVT.

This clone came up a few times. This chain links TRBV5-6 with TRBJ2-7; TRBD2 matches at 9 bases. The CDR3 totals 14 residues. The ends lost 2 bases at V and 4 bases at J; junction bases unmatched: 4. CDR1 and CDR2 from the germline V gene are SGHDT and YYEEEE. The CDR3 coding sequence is TGTGCCAGCAGCTTAACTAGCGGGTCGTACGAGCAGTACTTC. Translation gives CASSLTSGSYEQYF. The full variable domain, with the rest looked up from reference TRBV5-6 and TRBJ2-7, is DAGVTQSPTHLIKTRGQQVTLRCSPKSGHDTVSWYQQALGQGPQFIFQYYEEEERQRGNFPDRFSGHQFPNYSSELNVNALLLGDSALYLCASSLTSGSYEQYFGPGTRLTVT.

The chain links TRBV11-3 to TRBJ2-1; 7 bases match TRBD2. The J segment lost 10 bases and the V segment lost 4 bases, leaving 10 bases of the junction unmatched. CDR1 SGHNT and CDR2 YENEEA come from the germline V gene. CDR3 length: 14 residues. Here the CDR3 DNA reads TGTGCCAGCAGCTCTACTAGCGCCCAGATGGAGCAGTTCTTC. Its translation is CASSSTSAQMEQFF.

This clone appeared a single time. CDR3 amino acids: CASINSLTYEQYF. DNA for the CDR3: TGTGCCAGCATAAACAGTCTTACCTACGAGCAGTACTTC. This chain joins TRBV11-3 and TRBJ2-7; D is undetermined. Germline V lookup: CDR1 SGHNT, CDR2 YENEEA. V was trimmed by 7 bases and J by 2 bases, leaving 12 bases between them. The CDR3 is made up of 13 amino acids.

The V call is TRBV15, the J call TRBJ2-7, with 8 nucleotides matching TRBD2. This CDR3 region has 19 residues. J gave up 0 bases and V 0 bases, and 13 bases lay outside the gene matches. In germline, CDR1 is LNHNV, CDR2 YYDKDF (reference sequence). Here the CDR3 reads CATSRDLGGGTIFSYEQYF. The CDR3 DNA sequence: TGTGCCACCAGCAGAGATCTTGGCGGGGGGACTATATTCTCCTACGAGCAGTACTTC.

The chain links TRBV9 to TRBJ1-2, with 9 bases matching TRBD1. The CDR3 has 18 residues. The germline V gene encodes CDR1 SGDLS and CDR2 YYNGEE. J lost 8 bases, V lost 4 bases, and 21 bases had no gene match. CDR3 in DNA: TGTGCCAGCAGCCAACAGTCGAGAGGAGGGGGACAGGGTTCCGGCTACACCTTC. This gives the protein CASSQQSRGGGQGSGYTF.

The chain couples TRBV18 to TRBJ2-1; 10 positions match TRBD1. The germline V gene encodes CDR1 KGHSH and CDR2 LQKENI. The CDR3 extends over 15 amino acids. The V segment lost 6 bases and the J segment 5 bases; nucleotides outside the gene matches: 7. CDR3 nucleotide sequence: TGTGCCAGCTCCGCCGGGACAGGGGTGGACAATGAGCAGTTCTTC. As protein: CASSAGTGVDNEQFF.